This section outlines one TCR beta chain sequence together with its context. The CDR3 has 15 residues. The germline gives CDR1 KGHSH, CDR2 LQKENI. V lost 3 bases and J lost 4; bases outside the gene matches: 7. This table comes from immunoSEQ multiplex PCR, and its TCRdb copy is limited to in-frame clones, with some not included. Here the sample spans 150,000 to 200,000 clones, 80% to 90% being singletons. The sample is drawn from a study of blood T cell repertoires in COVID-19. Study-level information: Sample material is recorded as cDNA or gDNA derived from T cells, B-cell-depleted T cells, or PBMCs.

The origin of this receptor is a woman older than 75 with COVID-19, enrolled during active disease. Sample: peripheral blood. The chain is built from TRBV18 and TRBJ2-5, with 8 bases identical to TRBD2. CDR3 amino acids: CASSPPGLEGETQYF. In nucleotides, the CDR3 is TGTGCCAGCTCACCTCCGGGACTAGAGGGAGAGACCCAGTACTTC.